One sample yielded the 9 T cell receptor beta chains listed below, sequenced in a study of identical twins. TCRdb re-called the 5' RACE reads through MiXCR, storing one row per CDR3 protein. The sample contains a few hundred thousand distinct CDR3 sequences, roughly 10% of which appear only once. The same specimen was also included in a second study, on yellow fever vaccine responses in identical twins.

The material sequenced was CD8+ T cells sorted from blood. Receptor source: a woman aged 18-30 years in good health.

The CDR3 reads CASSQDRVGYNEQFF. The CDR3 nucleotides read TGCGCCAGCAGCCAAGACAGGGTAGGGTACAATGAGCAGTTCTTC. The chain has TRBV4-3 and TRBJ2-1, with D perhaps TRBD1 (5 bases). Between the trimmed V and J ends, which lost 0 bases and 4 bases, there was a span of 10 bases. Germline loops: CDR1 LGHNA, CDR2 YSLEER. The CDR3 runs to 15 residues.

The chain joins TRBV11-3 to TRBJ2-7; D is undetermined. The CDR3 runs 11 residues. Germline V gives CDR1 SGHNT, CDR2 YENEEA. With 11 bases removed from V and 4 bases from J, the gap between germline ends came to 12 bases. CDR3 amino acids: CACQEQYEQYF. In DNA form, the CDR3 reads TGTGCCTGTCAGGAGCAATACGAGCAGTACTTC.

Details on this clonotype: At one end, the junction sequence differs from germline, possibly due to a read error. This sequence joins TRBV2 and TRBJ2-7; 8 bases match TRBD1. Per the germline V gene, CDR1 is SNHLY and CDR2 is FYNNEI. The CDR3 runs to 16 residues. Here the CDR3 reads CASSTPRQGPSYEQYF. In DNA form, the CDR3 reads TGTGCCAGCAGTACCCCCCGACAGGGGCCGTCCTACGAGCAGTACTTT.

The table lists this clonotype with many counts. This sequence joins TRBV20-1 and TRBJ2-2; no clear D. V shed 3 bases and J shed 1 base, with 6 bases lying between them. Germline CDR1 and CDR2: DFQATT and SNEGSKA (reference sequence). There are 13 residues in the CDR3. Written as DNA, the CDR3 is TGCAGTGCTAGGGGCCGGAACACCGGGGAGCTGTTTTTT. It encodes CSARGRNTGELFF.

At least ten counts were recorded for this clonotype. One end of the junction fails to match germline, which may point to a read error. This chain links TRBV20-1 with TRBJ1-3, with a possible D match to TRBD1 (6 bases). CDR1 is DFQATT and CDR2 is SNEGSKA in the germline V gene (reference sequence). The CDR3 runs to 14 residues. Here the CDR3 reads CSARDSGERDTFSF. The CDR3 DNA follows: TGCAGTGCTAGAGATAGTGGGGAGCGGGACACTTTCTCTTTT.

This clonotype was seen once. CDR3 amino acids: CASSLERQNQQFF. The CDR3 DNA reads as TGTGCCAGCAGCTTAGAGCGGCAGAACCAGCAGTTCTTC. V is TRBV7-8 and J is TRBJ2-1, with D perhaps TRBD2 (5 bases). This CDR3 spans 13 amino acids. With 1 base removed from V and 11 bases from J, the gap between germline ends came to 12 bases. CDR1 is SGHVS, CDR2 FQNEAQ, per germline.

The rearrangement joins TRBV6-1 to TRBJ2-7; no clear D. The CDR3 is 13 amino acids. V was clipped by 11 bases and J by 0 bases, with 14 bases between them. Germline values: CDR1 MNHNS, CDR2 SASEGT. The CDR3 DNA follows: TGTGCCGTAGGCGACGGCATCTCCTACGAGCAGTACTTC. It specifies CAVGDGISYEQYF.

This clonotype has a count of ten or more. V is TRBV4-1 and J is TRBJ2-1; D call uncertain. Germline loops: CDR1 MGHRA, CDR2 YSYEKL. V lost 1 base and J 9 bases, leaving 13 bases between the germline ends. There are 14 residues in the CDR3. CDR3 nucleotide sequence: TGCGCCAGCAGCCAAGGAGGTGGGATGGTTGAGCAGTTCTTC. Translating gives CASSQGGGMVEQFF.

This clonotype appeared many times. The V gene is TRBV29-1, the J gene TRBJ2-5; D gene unclear. CDR3 length: 16 amino acids. Germline CDR1 is SQVTM and CDR2 is ANQGSEA. Trimming shortened V by 4 bases and J by 0 bases, and 18 bases separated the two germline ends. The CDR3 DNA is TGCAGCGTTGTTGGTAAAGAAGTTGCGTACCAAGAGACCCAGTACTTC. Translation: CSVVGKEVAYQETQYF.